This is a list of T cell receptor beta chains from one sample in a study of long-term antiretroviral therapy in people with HIV. Here immunoSEQ multiplex PCR was the method, and the copy in TCRdb shows in-frame clones only, minus some. The repertoire holds around 34,000 clones, with 60% to 75% as singletons. Here the sequenced sample was unsorted PBMCs, taken 3 years after starting antiretroviral therapy. These receptor sequences come from a middle-aged man with HIV. The CDR3 runs from the conserved cysteine through the conserved F or W. A D gene is named only where the DNA matches it firmly. Expanded clones get a size class; other rows say once, few or many, or leave the size out.

clone_size	d_call	v_call	j_call	cdr3_nt	cdr3_aa
-	-	TRBV10-1	TRBJ2-1	TGCGCCAGCAGTGAGGTGGGGAATGAGCAGTTCTTC	CASSEVGNEQFF
-	-	TRBV14	TRBJ2-7	TGTGCCAGCAGCCAAGGGTGGGAGGTGTCCTACGAGCAGTACTTC	CASSQGWEVSYEQYF
-	TRBD1	TRBV5-1	TRBJ2-5	TGCGCCAGCAGAATGCAGGGGGTTGGAGAGACCCAGTACTTC	CASRMQGVGETQYF
once	-	TRBV7-9	TRBJ2-7	TGTGCCAGCAGCTTAGACAGGCAGCCATACGAGCAGTACTTC	CASSLDRQPYEQYF
-	-	TRBV7-8	TRBJ2-5	TGTGCCAGCAGCTACTACAGGGAAAGAAAGAGGACCCAGTACTTC	CASSYYRERKRTQYF
-	TRBD1	TRBV20-1	TRBJ2-7	TGCAGTGCTAACAGGGGGCAAGAGCAGTACTTC	CSANRGQEQYF
-	-	TRBV7-2	TRBJ2-5	TGTGCCAGCAGCCGGTACCAAGAGACCCAGTACTTC	CASSRYQETQYF
-	-	TRBV9	TRBJ2-3	TGTGCCAGCAGCGTAGTGCTGGGGGGCACAGATACGCAGTATTTT	CASSVVLGGTDTQYF
-	TRBD1	TRBV19	TRBJ1-5	TGTGCCAGTAGAAGGGACAGGGGGGATCAGCCCCAGCATTTT	CASRRDRGDQPQHF
once	-	TRBV7-3	TRBJ2-1	TGTGCCAGCAGCTTCGGCGGGGTGGATGAGCAGTTCTTC	CASSFGGVDEQFF
few	-	TRBV7-9	TRBJ2-7	TGTGCCAGCAGCGAGCGGACAGCTGCCTCCGAGCAGTACTTC	CASSERTAASEQYF
-	TRBD2	TRBV19	TRBJ2-7	TGTGCCAGTAGTATGGTGAGCGGGAGCTCCTACGAGCAGTACTTC	CASSMVSGSSYEQYF
-	TRBD2	TRBV2	TRBJ2-3	TGTGCCAGAGCGGGGGCGGGGACAGATACGCAGTATTTT	CARAGAGTDTQYF
few	TRBD2	TRBV5-1	TRBJ2-1	TGCGCCAGCAGCTTGGGGTCTAGCGGGGGCTACAATGAGCAGTTCTTC	CASSLGSSGGYNEQFF
-	-	TRBV10-3	TRBJ2-7	TGTGCCATCAGTGGGTCGGCAGGCTCTCCCCGGGGCGACGAGCAGTACTTC	CAISGSAGSPRGDEQYF
-	TRBD1	TRBV11-2	TRBJ1-5	TGTGCCAGCAGCTTAGGGGGCCAGGGGGGGCGCCATCAGCCCCAGCATTTT	CASSLGGQGGRHQPQHF
-	-	TRBV7-2	TRBJ1-1	TGTGCCAGCAGCTTAGGGGGGCTCCCGAACACTGAAGCTTTCTTT	CASSLGGLPNTEAFF
-	TRBD2	TRBV10-3	TRBJ2-1	TGTGCCTCGGGGGAGGGGTGGGATGAGCAGTTCTTC	CASGEGWDEQFF
-	-	TRBV6-5	TRBJ1-2	TGTGCCAGCAGCCTTACATCGGACTGGGGCTACACCTTC	CASSLTSDWGYTF
-	TRBD1	TRBV27	TRBJ2-7	TGTGCCAGCAGTTTAATATTCGGGACAGGTCCCCACGAGCAGTACTTC	CASSLIFGTGPHEQYF
-	-	TRBV4-3	TRBJ1-1	TGCGCCAGCAGCCAAGATCTGAACACTGAAGCTTTCTTT	CASSQDLNTEAFF
few	-	TRBV7-9	TRBJ2-7	TGTGCCAGCAGCTTAGGGAACAGATTTTACGAGCAGTACTTC	CASSLGNRFYEQYF
-	-	TRBV5-5	TRBJ1-2	TGTGCCAGCAGCGAGTCCGGGACACTGACGCTCTATGGCTACACCTTC	CASSESGTLTLYGYTF
-	TRBD1	TRBV18	TRBJ1-1	TGTGCCAGCTCACAAGGACAGGGCGAAGCTTTCTTT	CASSQGQGEAFF
-	-	TRBV28	TRBJ1-6	TGTGCCAACTCGGAGGGGAATACCAATTCACCCCTCCACTTT	CANSEGNTNSPLHF
once	-	TRBV28	TRBJ1-4	TGTGCCAGCAGTTGGCGACCTCTCAGGGCTAATGAAAAACTGTTTTTT	CASSWRPLRANEKLFF
-	TRBD1	TRBV19	TRBJ2-5	TGTGCCAGTAGTATAGGTCGAGGACAGGGTCGGGAAGAGACCCAGTACTTC	CASSIGRGQGREETQYF
few	-	TRBV10-2	TRBJ2-7	TGCGCCAGCTCCTTGACCTCCTACGAGCAGTACTTC	CASSLTSYEQYF
-	-	TRBV28	TRBJ1-2	TGTGCCAGCAGGAGGGGGGGGAGGAACTATGGCTACACCTTC	CASRRGGRNYGYTF
-	-	TRBV11-2	TRBJ1-1	TGTGCCAGCAGCTTGGTTGTCACTGAAGCTTTCTTT	CASSLVVTEAFF
once	TRBD1	TRBV28	TRBJ2-7	TGTGCCAGCAGTTTAGTCGGACAGGGGGGCGAGCAGTACTTC	CASSLVGQGGEQYF
-	-	TRBV2	TRBJ2-5	TGTGCCAGCAGTGAAGGCGTTGGGGGGGCGATCGGTTTGCAACAAGAGACCCAGTACTTC	CASSEGVGGAIGLQQETQYF
-	TRBD1	TRBV28	TRBJ1-5	TGTGCCAGCAGTCGGACAGGGTTCGAGCCCCAGCATTTT	CASSRTGFEPQHF
medium-sized	TRBD1	TRBV6-4	TRBJ1-2	TGTGCCAGCAGCCGGGACAGGAACTATGGCTACACCTTC	CASSRDRNYGYTF
once	-	TRBV6-1	TRBJ1-5	TGTGCCAGCAGTGAGAATGGCAGGCATAGCAATCAGCCCCAGCATTTT	CASSENGRHSNQPQHF
-	TRBD1	TRBV2	TRBJ2-7	TGTGCCAGCAGCCCGGGACAGGCAGCCGAGCAGTACTTC	CASSPGQAAEQYF
-	-	TRBV30	TRBJ2-5	TGTGCCTGGTCTTTCCTCGGAGAGACCCAGTACTTC	CAWSFLGETQYF
-	-	TRBV6-1	TRBJ2-5	TGTGCCAGCAGTGAAGCGTTGCACCTAGAGACCCAGTACTTC	CASSEALHLETQYF
-	-	TRBV5-1	TRBJ1-4	TGCGCCAGCAGCTTGACCGGACGTTCTGAAAAACTGTTTTTT	CASSLTGRSEKLFF
-	-	TRBV9	TRBJ2-3	TGTGCCAGCAGCGAAGGTTCTAGCACAGATACGCAGTATTTT	CASSEGSSTDTQYF
-	TRBD2	TRBV7-2	TRBJ2-5	TGTGCCAGCAGCCCTCACCCTAGCGGGGGGACCCAAGAGACCCAGTACTTC	CASSPHPSGGTQETQYF
-	TRBD1	TRBV6-1	TRBJ1-5	TGTGCCAGCAGTGAAAAGGGGGCCCTTAGCAATCAGCCCCAGCATTTT	CASSEKGALSNQPQHF
-	TRBD1	TRBV5-1	TRBJ2-1	TGCGCCAGCAGACCCGGGACAGCAACCTACAATGAGCAGTTCTTC	CASRPGTATYNEQFF
-	-	TRBV6-6	TRBJ2-3	TGTGCCAGCAGCCTACCCCGGGATGTGAATACGCAGTATTTT	CASSLPRDVNTQYF
-	TRBD1	TRBV5-1	TRBJ2-7	TGCGCCAGCAGCTTGGGACAGGGAAGGAGGTACGAGCAGTACTTC	CASSLGQGRRYEQYF
-	-	TRBV28	TRBJ1-3	TGTGCCAGCAGCATTAAAGACACCATATATTTT	CASSIKDTIYF
-	-	TRBV5-1	TRBJ1-6	TGCGCCAGCAGCGAAGGGGGGTATGGGTCACCCCTCCACTTT	CASSEGGYGSPLHF
-	-	TRBV18	TRBJ1-4	TGTGCCAGCTCACGGGCAGGCGGCAGTGAAAAACTGTTTTTT	CASSRAGGSEKLFF
-	-	TRBV28	TRBJ2-5	TGTGCCAGCAGTTTACGGGACGGACAAGAGACCCAGTACTTC	CASSLRDGQETQYF
-	-	TRBV7-9	TRBJ2-1	TGTGCCAGCAGCTTAGACCGGGCCTTCTCCTACAATGAGCAGTTCTTC	CASSLDRAFSYNEQFF
-	TRBD1	TRBV6-5	TRBJ2-7	TGTGCCAGCAGTTACGACTCGCAGGGGGCCTACGAGCAGTACTTC	CASSYDSQGAYEQYF
-	-	TRBV2	TRBJ2-3	TGTGCCACCACCGCTGTGACGGGTAGCACAGATACGCAGTATTTT	CATTAVTGSTDTQYF
once	-	TRBV5-4	TRBJ2-7	TGTGCCAGCAGTTCCCCGGCTAGGAGCCCCTACGAGCAGTACTTC	CASSSPARSPYEQYF
-	-	TRBV28	TRBJ2-7	TGTGCCAGCAGTTCGGCGGGACTCCCCGACCCCTACGAGCAGTACTTC	CASSSAGLPDPYEQYF
-	-	TRBV29-1	TRBJ1-1	TGCAGCGCCGAACAGAGGACTGAAGCTTTCTTT	CSAEQRTEAFF